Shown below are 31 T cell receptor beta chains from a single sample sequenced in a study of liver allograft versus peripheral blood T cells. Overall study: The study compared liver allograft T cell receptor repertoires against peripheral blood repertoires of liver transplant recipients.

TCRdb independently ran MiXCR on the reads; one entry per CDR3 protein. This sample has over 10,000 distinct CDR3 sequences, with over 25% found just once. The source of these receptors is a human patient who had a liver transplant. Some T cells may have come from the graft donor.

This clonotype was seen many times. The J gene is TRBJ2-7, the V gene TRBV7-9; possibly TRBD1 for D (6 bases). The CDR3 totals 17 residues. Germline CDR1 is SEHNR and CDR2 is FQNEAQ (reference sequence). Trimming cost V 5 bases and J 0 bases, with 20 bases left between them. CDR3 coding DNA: TGTGCCAGCAGCGTAGGGGGTCAGGAACCCAGCTCCTACGAGCAGTACTTC. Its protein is CASSVGGQEPSSYEQYF.

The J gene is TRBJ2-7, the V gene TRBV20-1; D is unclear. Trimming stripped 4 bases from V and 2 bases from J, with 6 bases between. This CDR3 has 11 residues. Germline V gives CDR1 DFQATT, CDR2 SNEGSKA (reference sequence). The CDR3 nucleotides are TGCAGTGCTACTGTTACCTACGAGCAGTACTTC. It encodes CSATVTYEQYF.

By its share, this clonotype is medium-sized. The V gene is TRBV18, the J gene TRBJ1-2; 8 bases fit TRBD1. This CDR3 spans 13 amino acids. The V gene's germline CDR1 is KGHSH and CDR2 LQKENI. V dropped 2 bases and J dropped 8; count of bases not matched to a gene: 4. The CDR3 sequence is CASSPGQGMGYTF. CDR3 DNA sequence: TGTGCCAGCTCACCAGGACAGGGTATGGGCTACACCTTC.

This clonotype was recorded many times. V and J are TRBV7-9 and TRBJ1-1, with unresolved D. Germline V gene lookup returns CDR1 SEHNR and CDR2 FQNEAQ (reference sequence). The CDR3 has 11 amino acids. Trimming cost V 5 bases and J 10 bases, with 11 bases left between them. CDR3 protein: CASSEDGGAFF. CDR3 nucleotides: TGTGCCAGCAGCGAGGACGGTGGAGCTTTCTTT.

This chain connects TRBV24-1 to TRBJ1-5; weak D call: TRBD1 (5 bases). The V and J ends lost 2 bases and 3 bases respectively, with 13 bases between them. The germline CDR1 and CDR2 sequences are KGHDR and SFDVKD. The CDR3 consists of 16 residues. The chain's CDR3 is CATSDCSGTPNQPQHF. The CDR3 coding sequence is TGTGCCACCAGTGATTGCTCAGGGACCCCCAATCAGCCCCAGCATTTT.

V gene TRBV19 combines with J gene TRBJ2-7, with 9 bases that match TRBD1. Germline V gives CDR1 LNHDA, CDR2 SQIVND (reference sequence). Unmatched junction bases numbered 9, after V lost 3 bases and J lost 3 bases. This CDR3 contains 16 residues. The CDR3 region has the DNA TGTGCCAGTAGTATGACGGGGACAGGGAACTACTACGAGCAGTACTTC. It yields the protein CASSMTGTGNYYEQYF.

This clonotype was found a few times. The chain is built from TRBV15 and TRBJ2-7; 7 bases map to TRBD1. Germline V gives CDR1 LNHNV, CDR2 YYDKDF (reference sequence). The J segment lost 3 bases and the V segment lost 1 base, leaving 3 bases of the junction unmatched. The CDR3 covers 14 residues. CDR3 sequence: CATSRGGDSYEQYF. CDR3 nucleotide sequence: TGTGCCACCAGCAGAGGAGGGGACAGCTACGAGCAGTACTTC.

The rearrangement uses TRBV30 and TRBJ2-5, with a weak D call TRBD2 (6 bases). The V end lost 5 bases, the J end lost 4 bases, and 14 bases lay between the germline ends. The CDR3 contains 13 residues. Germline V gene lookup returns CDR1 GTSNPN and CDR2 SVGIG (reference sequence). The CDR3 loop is CAWVGLGGETQYF. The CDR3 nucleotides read TGTGCCTGGGTCGGATTGGGGGGAGAGACCCAGTACTTC.

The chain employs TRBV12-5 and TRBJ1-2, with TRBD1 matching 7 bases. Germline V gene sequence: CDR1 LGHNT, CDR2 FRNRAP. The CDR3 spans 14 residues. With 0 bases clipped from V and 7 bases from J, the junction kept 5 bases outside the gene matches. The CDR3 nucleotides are TGTGCTAGTGGTTTGGTCCAGACAGGGTTTGGCTACACCTTC. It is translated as CASGLVQTGFGYTF.

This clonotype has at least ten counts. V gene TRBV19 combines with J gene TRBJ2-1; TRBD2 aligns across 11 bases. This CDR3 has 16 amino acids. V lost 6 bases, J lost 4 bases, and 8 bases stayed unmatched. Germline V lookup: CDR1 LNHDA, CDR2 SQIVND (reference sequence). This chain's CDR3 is CASSLAGGFVYNEQFF. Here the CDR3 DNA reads TGTGCCAGTAGCCTAGCGGGAGGCTTTGTGTACAATGAGCAGTTCTTC.

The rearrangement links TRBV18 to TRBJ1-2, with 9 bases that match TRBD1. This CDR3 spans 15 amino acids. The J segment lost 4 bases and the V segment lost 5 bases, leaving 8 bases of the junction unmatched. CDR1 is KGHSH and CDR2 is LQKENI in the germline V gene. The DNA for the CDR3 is TGTGCCAGCTCATCCTGGACAGGGGCGGCCTATGGCTACACCTTC. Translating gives CASSSWTGAAYGYTF.

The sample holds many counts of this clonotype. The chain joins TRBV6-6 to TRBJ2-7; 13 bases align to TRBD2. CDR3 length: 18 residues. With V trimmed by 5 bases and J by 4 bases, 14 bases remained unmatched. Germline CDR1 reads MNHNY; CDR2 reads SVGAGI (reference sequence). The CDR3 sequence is CASSNPGTSGARGYEQYF. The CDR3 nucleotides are TGTGCCAGCAGTAACCCCGGGACTAGCGGGGCCCGGGGTTACGAGCAGTACTTC.

The CDR3 DNA is TGTGCCTCACAAGGGGAGGCCCAACCTGAAGCTTTCTTT. Its translation: CASQGEAQPEAFF. V is TRBV6-5 and J is TRBJ1-1, with a weak D call TRBD1 (5 bases). The CDR3 is 13 amino acids. Trimming pared 11 bases from V and 6 bases from J, leaving 19 bases between. The germline CDR1 and CDR2 sequences are MNHEY and SVGAGI.

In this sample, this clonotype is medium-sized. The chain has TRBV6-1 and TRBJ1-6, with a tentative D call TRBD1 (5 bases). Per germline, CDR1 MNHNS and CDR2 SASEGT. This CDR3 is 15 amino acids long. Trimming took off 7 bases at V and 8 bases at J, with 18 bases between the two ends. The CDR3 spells CASNLWAQDYSPLHF. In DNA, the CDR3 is TGTGCCAGCAATCTGTGGGCACAGGACTATTCACCCCTCCACTTT.

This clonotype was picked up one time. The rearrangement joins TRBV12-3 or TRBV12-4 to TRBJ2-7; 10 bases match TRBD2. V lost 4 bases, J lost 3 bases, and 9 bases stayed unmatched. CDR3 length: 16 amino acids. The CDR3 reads CASSSSTLAGFYEQYF. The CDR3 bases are TGTGCCAGCAGTTCGTCGACACTAGCGGGATTCTACGAGCAGTACTTC.

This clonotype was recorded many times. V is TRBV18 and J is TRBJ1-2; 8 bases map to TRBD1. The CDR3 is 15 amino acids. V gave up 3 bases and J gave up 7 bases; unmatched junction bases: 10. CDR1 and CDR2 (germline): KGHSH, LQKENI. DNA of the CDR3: TGTGCCAGCTCACCGTCTACAGGGGGTGATTTTGGCTACACCTTC. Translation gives CASSPSTGGDFGYTF.

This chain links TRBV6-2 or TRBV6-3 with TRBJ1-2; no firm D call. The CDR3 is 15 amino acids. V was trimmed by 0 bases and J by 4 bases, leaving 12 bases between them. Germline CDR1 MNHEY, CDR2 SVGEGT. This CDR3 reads CASSYSTKGGYGYTF. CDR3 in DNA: TGTGCCAGCAGTTACTCGACAAAGGGCGGCTATGGCTACACCTTC.

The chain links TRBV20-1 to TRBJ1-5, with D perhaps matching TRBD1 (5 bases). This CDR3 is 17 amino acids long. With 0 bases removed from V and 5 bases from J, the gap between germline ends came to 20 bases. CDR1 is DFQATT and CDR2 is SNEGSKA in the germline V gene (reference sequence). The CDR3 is CSARDFQTEDWYQPQHF. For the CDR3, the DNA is TGCAGTGCTAGAGATTTTCAGACAGAGGATTGGTATCAGCCCCAGCATTTT.

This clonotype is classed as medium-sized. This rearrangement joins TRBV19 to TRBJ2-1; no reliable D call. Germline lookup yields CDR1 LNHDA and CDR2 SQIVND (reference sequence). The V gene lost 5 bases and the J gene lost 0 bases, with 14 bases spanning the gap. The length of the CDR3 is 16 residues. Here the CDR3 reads CASSPMYSSSYNEQFF. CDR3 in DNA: TGTGCCAGTAGTCCCATGTATTCGAGCTCCTACAATGAGCAGTTCTTC.

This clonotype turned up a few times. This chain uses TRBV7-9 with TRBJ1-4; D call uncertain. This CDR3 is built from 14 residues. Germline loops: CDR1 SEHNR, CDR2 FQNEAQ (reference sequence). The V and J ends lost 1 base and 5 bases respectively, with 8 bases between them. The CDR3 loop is CASSLGEGNEKLFF. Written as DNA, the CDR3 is TGTGCCAGCAGCTTAGGGGAAGGGAATGAAAAACTGTTTTTT. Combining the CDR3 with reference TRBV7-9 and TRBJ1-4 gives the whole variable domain DTGVSQNPRHKITKRGQNVTFRCDPISEHNRLYWYRQTLGQGPEFLTYFQNEAQLEKSRLLSDRFSAERPKGSFSTLEIQRTEQGDSAMYLCASSLGEGNEKLFFGSGTQLSVL.

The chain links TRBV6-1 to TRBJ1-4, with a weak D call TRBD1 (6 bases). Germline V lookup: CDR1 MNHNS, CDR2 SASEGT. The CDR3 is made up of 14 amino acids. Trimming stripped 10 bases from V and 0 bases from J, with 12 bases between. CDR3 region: CATRGVATNEKLFF. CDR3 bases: TGTGCCACCAGGGGAGTTGCAACTAATGAAAAACTGTTTTTT.

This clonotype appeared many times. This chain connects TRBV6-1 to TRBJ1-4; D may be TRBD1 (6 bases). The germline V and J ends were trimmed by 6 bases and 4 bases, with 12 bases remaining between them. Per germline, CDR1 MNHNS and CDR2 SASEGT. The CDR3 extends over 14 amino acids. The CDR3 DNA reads TGTGCCAGCAGCCGGGACATCGATAATGAAAAACTGTTTTTT. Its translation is CASSRDIDNEKLFF.

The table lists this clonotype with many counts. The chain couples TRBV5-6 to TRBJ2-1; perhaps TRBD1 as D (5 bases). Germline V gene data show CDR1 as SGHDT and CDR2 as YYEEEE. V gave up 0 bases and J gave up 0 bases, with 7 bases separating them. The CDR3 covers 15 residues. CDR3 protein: CASSLDRSSYNEQFF. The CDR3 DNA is TGTGCCAGCAGCTTGGACAGGAGCTCCTACAATGAGCAGTTCTTC. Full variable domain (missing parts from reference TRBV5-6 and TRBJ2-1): DAGVTQSPTHLIKTRGQQVTLRCSPKSGHDTVSWYQQALGQGPQFIFQYYEEEERQRGNFPDRFSGHQFPNYSSELNVNALLLGDSALYLCASSLDRSSYNEQFFGPGTRLTVL.

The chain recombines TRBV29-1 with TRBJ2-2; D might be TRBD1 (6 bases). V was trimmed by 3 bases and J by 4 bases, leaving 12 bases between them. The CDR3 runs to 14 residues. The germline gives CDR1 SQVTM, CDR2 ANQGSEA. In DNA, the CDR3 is TGCAGCGTTGATTTGGGGGCAGGCACCGGGGAGCTGTTTTTT. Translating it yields CSVDLGAGTGELFF.

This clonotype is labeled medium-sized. The CDR3 DNA sequence: TGTGCCAGCAGTGATATCCGGGGGGGCGTGAGTAATTCACCCCTCCACTTT. It specifies CASSDIRGGVSNSPLHF. The rearrangement joins TRBV6-1 to TRBJ1-6; D possibly corresponds to TRBD1 (6 bases). This CDR3 has 17 amino acids. Germline V CDR1 and CDR2: MNHNS, SASEGT. Deletions cut 3 bases from V and 6 bases from J, with 18 bases between.

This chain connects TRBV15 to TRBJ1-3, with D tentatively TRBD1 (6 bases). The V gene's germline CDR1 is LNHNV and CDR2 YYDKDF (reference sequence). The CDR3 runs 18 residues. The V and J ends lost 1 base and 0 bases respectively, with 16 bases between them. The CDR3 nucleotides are TGTGCCACCAGCAGAGGGGTGACAGGTGCCCTCTCTGGAAACACCATATATTTT. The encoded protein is CATSRGVTGALSGNTIYF.

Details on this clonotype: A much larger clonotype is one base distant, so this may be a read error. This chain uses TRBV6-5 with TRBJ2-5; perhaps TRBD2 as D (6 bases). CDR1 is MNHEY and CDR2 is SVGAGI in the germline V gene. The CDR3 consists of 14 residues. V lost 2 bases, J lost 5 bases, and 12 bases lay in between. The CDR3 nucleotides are TGTGCCAGCAGTTACACACCAGGGAGGGAGACCCAGTACTTC. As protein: CASSYTPGRETQYF.

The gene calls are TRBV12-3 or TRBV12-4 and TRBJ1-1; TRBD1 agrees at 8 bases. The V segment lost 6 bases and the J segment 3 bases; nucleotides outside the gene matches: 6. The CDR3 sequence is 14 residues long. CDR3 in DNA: TGTGCCAGCAGCTTGGGACAGGAGGACACTGAAGCTTTCTTT. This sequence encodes CASSLGQEDTEAFF.

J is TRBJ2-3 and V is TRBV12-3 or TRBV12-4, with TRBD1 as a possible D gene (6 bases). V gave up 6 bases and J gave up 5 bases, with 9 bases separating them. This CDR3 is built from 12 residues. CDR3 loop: CASRSQGDTQYF. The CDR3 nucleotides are TGTGCCAGCAGATCACAGGGAGATACGCAGTATTTT.

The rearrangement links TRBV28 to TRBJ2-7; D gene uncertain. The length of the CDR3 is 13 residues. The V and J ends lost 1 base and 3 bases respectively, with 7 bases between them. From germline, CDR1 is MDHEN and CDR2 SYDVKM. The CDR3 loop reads CASSLSPIYEQYF. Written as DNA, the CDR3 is TGTGCCAGCAGTTTATCCCCTATCTACGAGCAGTACTTC. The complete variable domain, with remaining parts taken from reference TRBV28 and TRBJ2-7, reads DVKVTQSSRYLVKRTGEKVFLECVQDMDHENMFWYRQDPGLGLRLIYFSYDVKMKEKGDIPEGYSVSREKKERFSLILESASTNQTSMYLCASSLSPIYEQYFGPGTRLTVT.

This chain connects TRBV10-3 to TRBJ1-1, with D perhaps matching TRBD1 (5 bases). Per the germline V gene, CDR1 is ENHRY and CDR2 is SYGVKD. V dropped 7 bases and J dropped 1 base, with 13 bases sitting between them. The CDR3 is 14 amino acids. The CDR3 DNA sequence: TGTGCCATCACCGCGCAGGGCTCGAACACTGAAGCTTTCTTT. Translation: CAITAQGSNTEAFF.